This T cell receptor beta chain is drawn from a study of blood T cell repertoires in COVID-19. Study context: From T cells, B-cell-depleted T cells, or PBMCs came the material, which was cDNA or gDNA.

As processed by the authors: By means of reference gene primer amplification, nucleated cell counts were estimated. This table comes from immunoSEQ multiplex PCR, and its TCRdb copy is limited to in-frame clones, with some not included. V and J calls and clone size are copied from that table; D and trimming were computed from the DNA. The sample lists under 450,000 clones; more than 85% were seen once. The ends lost 1 base at V and 9 bases at J; junction bases unmatched: 5. The germline V gene encodes CDR1 SQVTM and CDR2 ANQGSEA. CDR3 length equals 12 residues. All enrollees were roughly 18 to 95 years old and from approximately 24 US areas. Individuals in the exposed group had encountered a COVID-19 case within 2 weeks preceding study entry. This clone has just one count.

This TCR was sampled from a middle-aged woman who had been exposed to COVID-19. Sequencing was done on a sample of PBMCs or T cells enriched from blood (not recorded which). J is TRBJ1-2 and V is TRBV29-1; 7 bases match TRBD1. DNA of the CDR3: TGCAGCGTTGAAGGAGGGGGCCAACGCTACACCTTC. Translation gives CSVEGGGQRYTF.